This T cell receptor beta chain was sequenced for a study of cytomegalovirus exposure and HLA in healthy donors. This clone was detected once. With V trimmed by 1 base and J by 5 bases, 8 bases remained unmatched. Germline assignment: CDR1 SGHTA and CDR2 FQGNSA. The length of the CDR3 is 16 residues. This PCR relied on a set of 60 Vbeta primers and 13 Jbeta primers. Libraries were prepared by immunoSEQ multiplex PCR; TCRdb keeps only in-frame clonotypes and omits some of them. Of 130,000 or so clones listed, around 73% are singletons. The chain employs TRBV7-2 and TRBJ2-5; TRBD2 matches 9 bases. This clonotype was sampled from a female donor in good health and CMV-seronegative. Sequenced material: PBMCs. The CDR3 here is CASSLVVSGGYETQYF. CDR3 DNA sequence: TGTGCCAGCAGCTTAGTAGTTAGCGGGGGTTATGAGACCCAGTACTTC.